Listed below are T cell receptor beta chains from one sample, sequenced in a study of PD-L1 blockade in urothelial cancer. Clones were sequenced by immunoSEQ multiplex PCR, and TCRdb holds only the in-frame ones, with some missing. The sample contains 15,000 to 20,000 clones, about nine tenths of which appear only once. The source material was PBMCs, sampled around atezolizumab (anti-PD-L1) treatment. The receptor source for this set is a man between 65 and 85 years old with urothelial cancer. Both conserved end residues are trimmed from each CDR3. The order of the fields is V gene, D gene, J gene, CDR3 protein. D genes are given only for firm matches.

TRBV28	NA	TRBJ1-1	ASVQGYEAF
TRBV5-6	TRBD2	TRBJ2-3	ASRVSGGGDTQY
TRBV6-5	NA	TRBJ1-5	ASRRGLEPQH
TRBV6-5	TRBD1	TRBJ1-2	ASSYSWTGINYGYT
TRBV10-3	TRBD1	TRBJ2-1	ATQGGRSYNEQF
TRBV18	NA	TRBJ2-1	ASSPNSNEQF
TRBV6-1	NA	TRBJ1-2	ASGDNRRT
TRBV10-3	TRBD1	TRBJ1-2	AISYKGDSYGYT
TRBV5-1	NA	TRBJ2-7	ASSPGGFSVYEQY
TRBV10-2	TRBD1	TRBJ2-2	ASSDRGRDRVTGELF
TRBV11-2	NA	TRBJ1-5	ASSLDRSNQPQH
TRBV11-2	TRBD1	TRBJ1-6	ASSLGQGYNSPLH
TRBV4-1	NA	TRBJ1-1	ASSQPESELTEAF
TRBV5-1	NA	TRBJ1-1	ASSFRGPHTEAF